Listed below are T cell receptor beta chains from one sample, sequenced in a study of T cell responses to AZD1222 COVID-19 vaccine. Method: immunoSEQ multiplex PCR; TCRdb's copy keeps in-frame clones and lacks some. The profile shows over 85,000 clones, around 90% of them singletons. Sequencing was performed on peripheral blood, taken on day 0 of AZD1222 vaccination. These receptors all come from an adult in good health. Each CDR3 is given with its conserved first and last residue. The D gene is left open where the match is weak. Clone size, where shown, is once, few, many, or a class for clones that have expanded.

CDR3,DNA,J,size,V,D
CASSQGSGTRRSSYNEQFF,TGTGCCAGCAGCCAGGGGAGCGGGACCCGGAGAAGCTCCTACAATGAGCAGTTCTTC,TRBJ2-1,NA,TRBV4-2,TRBD2
CAWRLTGVNTEAFF,TGTGCCTGGAGGCTCACGGGAGTGAACACTGAAGCTTTCTTT,TRBJ1-1,NA,TRBV30,NA
CASSPKGMTVTGELFF,TGTGCCAGCAGCCCGAAGGGGATGACGGTCACCGGGGAGCTGTTTTTT,TRBJ2-2,NA,TRBV7-4,NA
CASSPGGLATGELFF,TGTGCCAGTAGTCCCGGGGGACTAGCGACCGGGGAGCTGTTTTTT,TRBJ2-2,once,TRBV19,TRBD2
CASSLGLTGNQPQHF,TGTGCCAGCAGCTTAGGGTTGACAGGGAATCAGCCCCAGCATTTT,TRBJ1-5,NA,TRBV7-9,TRBD1
CATARQGAAYGYTF,TGTGCCACCGCGAGACAGGGTGCCGCCTATGGCTACACCTTC,TRBJ1-2,once,TRBV2,TRBD1
CAASKDRDGQPQHF,TGTGCCGCCAGCAAGGACAGGGATGGTCAGCCCCAGCATTTT,TRBJ1-5,NA,TRBV2,TRBD1
CASSIDLRQGPYGYTF,TGTGCCAGTAGTATAGATTTACGGCAGGGGCCCTATGGCTACACCTTC,TRBJ1-2,once,TRBV19,NA
CASRLGRGSISYNEQFF,TGTGCCAGTAGATTGGGACGAGGGAGCATCTCCTACAATGAGCAGTTCTTC,TRBJ2-1,NA,TRBV19,NA
CSVDPGTRTEAFF,TGCAGCGTTGACCCAGGGACGAGGACTGAAGCTTTCTTT,TRBJ1-1,NA,TRBV29-1,NA
CASNPGVNNEQFF,TGTGCCAGCAATCCGGGAGTTAACAATGAGCAGTTCTTC,TRBJ2-1,NA,TRBV3-1/TRBV3-2,NA
CASSESLIYEQYF,TGCGCCAGCAGTGAGTCGCTTATCTACGAGCAGTACTTC,TRBJ2-7,NA,TRBV10-1,NA
CASRATEAFF,TGTGCCAGTAGGGCCACTGAAGCTTTCTTT,TRBJ1-1,NA,TRBV19,NA
CASSPSGNSGSSGQYF,TGTGCCAGCAGCCCCTCCGGGAATAGCGGGAGTTCGGGGCAGTACTTC,TRBJ2-7,NA,TRBV3-1/TRBV3-2,TRBD2
CASSPAAAMNTEAFF,TGTGCCAGCTCACCAGCTGCTGCTATGAACACTGAAGCTTTCTTT,TRBJ1-1,once,TRBV18,NA
CASSTSYEQYF,TGTGCCAGCAGCACCTCGTACGAGCAGTACTTC,TRBJ2-7,NA,TRBV6-2/TRBV6-3,NA
CASSLVGPAYEQYF,TGTGCCAGCAGCTTAGTCGGCCCGGCCTACGAGCAGTACTTC,TRBJ2-7,NA,TRBV7-9,NA
CASSEARGGPFYEQYF,TGTGCCAGCAGTGAAGCGCGGGGGGGCCCCTTCTACGAGCAGTACTTC,TRBJ2-7,NA,TRBV6-1,TRBD2
CASSYSGQGATDTQYF,TGTGCCAGCAGTTACTCCGGACAGGGGGCCACAGATACGCAGTATTTT,TRBJ2-3,NA,TRBV6-6,TRBD1
CASSIVAAGDRGKANYGYTF,TGTGCCAGCTCAATCGTGGCAGCAGGGGACAGAGGAAAAGCTAACTATGGCTACACCTTC,TRBJ1-2,NA,TRBV18,TRBD1
CASSLIGGYTF,TGTGCCAGCAGCTTAATAGGCGGCTACACCTTC,TRBJ1-2,NA,TRBV7-9,NA
CASSQATYSGNTIYF,TGTGCCAGCAGCCAAGCCACATACTCTGGAAACACCATATATTTT,TRBJ1-3,NA,TRBV4-2,NA
CASSDWQYSNQPQHF,TGTGCCAGCAGTGATTGGCAGTATAGCAATCAGCCCCAGCATTTT,TRBJ1-5,NA,TRBV6-1,NA
CASGQAGEAFF,TGTGCCAGCGGACAGGCTGGTGAAGCTTTCTTT,TRBJ1-1,NA,TRBV11-2,TRBD1
CASTMGQGFFEAFF,TGCGCCAGCACTATGGGACAGGGTTTTTTTGAAGCTTTCTTT,TRBJ1-1,NA,TRBV10-2,TRBD1
CASSPRQGDEQFF,TGTGCCAGCTCACCTCGACAGGGGGACGAGCAGTTCTTC,TRBJ2-1,NA,TRBV18,TRBD1
CASSPGGPRRLGQPQHF,TGTGCCAGCAGTCCGGGTGGACCGCGCAGATTAGGTCAGCCCCAGCATTTT,TRBJ1-5,NA,TRBV6-6,NA
CASSEGGKRGGTEAFF,TGTGCCAGCAGTGAAGGGGGCAAGCGGGGAGGCACTGAAGCTTTCTTT,TRBJ1-1,NA,TRBV6-1,NA
CASSPQTVNTEAFF,TGTGCCAGTAGCCCACAGACAGTGAACACTGAAGCTTTCTTT,TRBJ1-1,NA,TRBV19,NA
CASGYWGNEQFF,TGTGCCAGTGGTTATTGGGGGAATGAGCAGTTCTTC,TRBJ2-1,NA,TRBV19,NA
CASSQVGRGNEQYF,TGCGCCAGCAGCCAAGTCGGCAGGGGCAACGAGCAGTACTTC,TRBJ2-7,NA,TRBV4-1,NA
CASSQDFEGETQYF,TGTGCCAGCAGCCAAGATTTTGAGGGTGAGACCCAGTACTTC,TRBJ2-5,NA,TRBV4-2,NA
CASSSGAWGPSNQPQHF,TGTGCCAGCAGTAGTGGGGCATGGGGTCCAAGCAATCAGCCCCAGCATTTT,TRBJ1-5,NA,TRBV27,NA
CASSRSQGITEAFF,TGTGCCAGCAGCCGTTCGCAGGGGATCACTGAAGCTTTCTTT,TRBJ1-1,NA,TRBV5-4,NA
CASSLAPGLAVIYEQYF,TGCGCCAGCAGCTTGGCCCCTGGACTAGCGGTTATCTACGAGCAGTACTTC,TRBJ2-7,NA,TRBV5-1,TRBD2
CSVESGGEAFF,TGCAGCGTTGAATCGGGGGGTGAAGCTTTCTTT,TRBJ1-1,NA,TRBV29-1,NA
CASSQDAGNSETQYF,TGTGCCAGCAGCCAAGATGCGGGAAATTCGGAGACCCAGTACTTC,TRBJ2-5,once,TRBV4-2,NA
CASSAVDRGGYGYTF,TGCGCCAGCAGCGCGGTGGACAGGGGTGGGTATGGCTACACCTTC,TRBJ1-2,NA,TRBV5-1,TRBD1
CASRAGGPFTGELFF,TGTGCCAGTAGGGCAGGGGGTCCTTTCACCGGGGAGCTGTTTTTT,TRBJ2-2,few,TRBV19,TRBD1
CATSRDLRGGSYEQYF,TGTGCCACCAGCAGAGATCTCAGGGGGGGCTCCTACGAGCAGTACTTC,TRBJ2-7,few,TRBV15,NA
CASSENPGIAGVNEQFF,TGCGCCAGCAGTGAAAACCCTGGGATAGCGGGGGTTAATGAGCAGTTCTTC,TRBJ2-1,NA,TRBV10-1,TRBD2
CASSLGQGERDGYTF,TGCGCCAGCAGCTTGGGACAGGGGGAAAGGGATGGCTACACCTTC,TRBJ1-2,NA,TRBV5-1,TRBD1
CAWSGRDGRGYTF,TGTGCCTGGAGTGGCAGGGATGGACGTGGCTACACCTTC,TRBJ1-2,NA,TRBV30,NA
CASTPLVSLSYEQYF,TGTGCCAGCACCCCTTTGGTCAGTCTCTCCTACGAGCAGTACTTC,TRBJ2-7,NA,TRBV2,NA
CASSFGESNQPQHF,TGTGCCAGCAGCTTCGGGGAGAGCAATCAGCCCCAGCATTTT,TRBJ1-5,NA,TRBV5-5,NA
CASSPESDTQYF,TGCGCCAGCAGCCCTGAGTCCGATACGCAGTATTTT,TRBJ2-3,NA,TRBV5-1,NA
CASSLKGGGRGTEAFF,TGTGCCAGCAGCTTGAAAGGGGGGGGGCGCGGCACTGAAGCTTTCTTT,TRBJ1-1,NA,TRBV5-4,NA
CASSLDVPSYGYTF,TGTGCCAGCAGCTTAGACGTCCCGAGCTATGGCTACACCTTC,TRBJ1-2,once,TRBV7-9,NA
CASSQDLGQGRGYTF,TGTGCCAGCAGCCAAGATTTAGGACAGGGTCGAGGCTACACCTTC,TRBJ1-2,NA,TRBV4-2,TRBD1
CASTNTWSYNSPLHF,TGTGCCAGCACAAACACCTGGTCCTATAATTCACCCCTCCACTTT,TRBJ1-6,NA,TRBV2,NA
CASSPSPRQGNTGELFF,TGCGCCAGCAGCCCGAGCCCGCGGCAGGGGAACACCGGGGAGCTGTTTTTT,TRBJ2-2,NA,TRBV4-1,NA